Sequencing of this T cell receptor (beta chain) was carried out in a study of cytomegalovirus exposure and HLA in healthy donors. Concerning this clone itself: What it binds is unknown.

Study observations and caveats: The study assumed roughly uniform donor sequencing depth for presence/absence analyses.

13 Jbeta primers and 60 Vbeta primers were used for the PCR. Generated by immunoSEQ multiplex PCR, the TCRdb table keeps only in-frame clones and is missing some. The sample records around 130,000 clones, around 74% being singletons. The V end was cut by 5 bases, the J end by 1 base, with 15 bases between. The length of the CDR3 is 16 residues. Germline V CDR1 and CDR2: MNHEY, SMNVEV (reference sequence). The sequence came from a man aged 30 to 39 in good health and CMV-seronegative. The source material was PBMCs. The chain couples TRBV27 to TRBJ1-5, with D perhaps matching TRBD1 (5 bases). The CDR3 bases are TGTGCCAGCAGTCCATTCGGGGACTCAAGCAATCAGCCCCAGCATTTT. The encoded protein is CASSPFGDSSNQPQHF.